A single count supports the clone carrying this T cell receptor beta chain. As yet, its antigen is unknown. At the DNA level, this CDR3 is encoded by other sequences in the same sample as well. The data originate from a study of cytomegalovirus exposure and HLA in healthy donors. Trimming took 5 bases from V and 0 from J; bases not matched to a gene: 8. This CDR3 spans 15 amino acids. Germline V lookup: CDR1 SGHRS, CDR2 YFSETQ. The study's findings and limits: Some highly shared sequence variants likely arose as a pipeline artifact. Most TCR sequences were rare, but some public TCRs occurred in many donors.

PCR used 60 Vbeta primers and 13 Jbeta primers. Assay used: immunoSEQ multiplex PCR; TCRdb lists only in-frame clones, some missing. The profile shows about 190,000 clones, approximately 75% of them singletons. The chain is built from TRBV5-1 and TRBJ2-7; 7 positions match TRBD2. Specimen: PBMCs. This clonotype originated in a man aged 25 to 40 in good health and CMV-seropositive. In nucleotides, the CDR3 is TGCGCCAGCAGTTGGGGAGCGGGGTACTCCTACGAGCAGTACTTC. It encodes CASSWGAGYSYEQYF.